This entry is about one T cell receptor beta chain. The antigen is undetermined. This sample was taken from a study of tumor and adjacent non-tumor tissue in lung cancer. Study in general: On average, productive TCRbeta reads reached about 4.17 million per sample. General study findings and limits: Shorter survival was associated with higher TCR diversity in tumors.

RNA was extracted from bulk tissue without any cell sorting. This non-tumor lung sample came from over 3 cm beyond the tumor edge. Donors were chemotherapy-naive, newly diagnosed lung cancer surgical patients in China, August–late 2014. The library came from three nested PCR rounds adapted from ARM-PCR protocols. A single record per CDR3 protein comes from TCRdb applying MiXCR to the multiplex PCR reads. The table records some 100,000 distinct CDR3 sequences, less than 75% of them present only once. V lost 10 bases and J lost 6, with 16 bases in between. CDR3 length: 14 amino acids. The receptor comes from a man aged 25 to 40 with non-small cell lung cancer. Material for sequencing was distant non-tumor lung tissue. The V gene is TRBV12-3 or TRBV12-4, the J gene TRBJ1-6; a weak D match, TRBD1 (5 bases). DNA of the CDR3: TGTGCCAACAGCTTGAGGGGAGGTAATTCACCCCTCCACTTT. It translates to CANSLRGGNSPLHF.